The present entry profiles one T cell receptor (beta chain) with its context. From germline, CDR1 is SGHTA and CDR2 FQGTGA. V was cut by 5 bases and J by 0 bases, with 16 bases left in between. This CDR3 contains 17 residues. The sequenced target, TCR beta, came from blood CD8+ and CD4+ T cells. The multiple sclerosis control group was made up of treatment-naive patients with stable or active relapsing-remitting disease. Both CD4+ and CD8+ T cells were negatively isolated, and TEMRA cells underwent FACS enrichment. cDNA came from roughly 0.53 to 1 ug RNA primed by random hexamers. TCRdb redid the calling of the immunoSEQ multiplex PCR reads with MiXCR, one entry per CDR3 protein. The top ten hold under 0.095% of the sample, which has 150,000 to 200,000 distinct CDR3 sequences, around 93% seen once. This sample was included in a study of CD8 T cells in Susac syndrome.

This receptor was obtained from a human donor with multiple sclerosis. Sequencing used CD4+ T cells from PBMCs. The chain couples TRBV7-3 to TRBJ2-2; D is tentatively TRBD1 or TRBD2 (7 bases each). CDR3: CASSPGGGQTNTGELFF. The CDR3, as DNA: TGTGCCAGCAGCCCAGGCGGGGGACAGACGAACACCGGGGAGCTGTTTTTT. Full variable domain (outside the CDR3, taken from reference TRBV7-3 and TRBJ2-2): GAGVSQTPSNKVTEKGKYVELRCDPISGHTALYWYRQSLGQGPEFLIYFQGTGAADDSGLPNDRFFAVRPEGSVSTLKIQRTERGDSAVYLCASSPGGGQTNTGELFFGEGSRLTVL.